This TCR beta chain was sequenced during a study of spatial heterogeneity in lung cancer. Across the whole study: Alpha-chain sequences were consistently detected in smaller numbers than beta-chain sequences. TCR and UMI combinations that were unique each appeared, on average, more than ten times in raw reads. Whole-study findings and limits: Ubiquitous expanded tumor TCRs were seen in blood more at resection than at follow-up.

Time point reported: sample taken at primary tumor resection. Unsorted whole RNA samples from tumor, nontumor lung or frozen PBMC were sequenced. The donors were 70 or so patients with non-small cell lung cancer that was early-stage and untreated. This CDR3 has 15 amino acids. V was clipped by 8 bases and J by 1 base; unmatched bases: 5. In germline, CDR1 is SNHLY, CDR2 FYNNEI. About this clonotype itself: Antigen unknown.

MiXCR, applied by TCRdb to the 5' RACE reads, yields one record per CDR3 protein. The data contain tens of thousands of distinct CDR3 sequences, less than 15% of them singletons. The source is a male donor with early-stage non-small cell lung cancer. The genes are TRBV2 and TRBJ2-3; 11 positions agree with TRBD1. Sample: PBMCs, taken at surgery. The CDR3 protein is CASRGQGAGTDTQYF. The DNA of the CDR3 is TGTGCCAGCCGTGGACAGGGGGCAGGCACAGATACGCAGTATTTT.